This passage covers 30 T cell receptor beta chains from one sample sequenced in a study of T cells after yellow fever vaccination. One entry per CDR3 protein results from TCRdb running MiXCR on the 5' RACE reads. The table records more than 300,000 distinct CDR3 sequences, around 6.8% of them present only once. The specimen comprised PBMCs, sampled about 41 days after the first yellow fever vaccination. These receptors all stem from a man between 18 and 35 years old who received the YFV17D yellow fever vaccine.

This clonotype was detected a few times. V is TRBV27 and J is TRBJ2-7; 9 nucleotides match TRBD2. The CDR3 length is 19 residues. Germline lookup yields CDR1 MNHEY and CDR2 SMNVEV (reference sequence). V lost 8 bases to trimming and J lost 0 bases; unmatched junction nucleotides: 20. Here the CDR3 DNA reads TGTGCCAGCCGTTCCTGGGGACTAGCTACGGATTTTCTCTCCTACGAGCAGTACTTC. The encoded protein is CASRSWGLATDFLSYEQYF.

The chain joins TRBV4-2 to TRBJ1-3, with TRBD1 matching 9 bases. Germline CDR1 is LGHNA and CDR2 is YNFKEQ. V was pared by 1 base and J by 2 bases, with 9 bases of the junction left unmatched. CDR3 size: 18 residues. The CDR3 bases are TGTGCCAGCAGCCAAGGGGGGACAGGGTGGAGTACTGGAAACACCATATATTTT. It encodes CASSQGGTGWSTGNTIYF.

The genes are TRBV29-1 and TRBJ1-2, with 9 bases identical to TRBD1. V lost 5 bases to trimming and J lost 2 bases; unmatched junction nucleotides: 9. The CDR3 covers 15 residues. The germline gives CDR1 SQVTM, CDR2 ANQGSEA. DNA for the CDR3: TGCAGCGTTACCCCGACAGGGGGGCCAAACTATGGCTACACCTTC. Residues: CSVTPTGGPNYGYTF.

In DNA, the CDR3 is TGTGCCAGCAGCCGTCCCCGGACTATGGTACGGGGGGATTCCTACGAGCAGTACGTC. As protein: CASSRPRTMVRGDSYEQYV. The V gene is TRBV6-2 or TRBV6-3, the J gene TRBJ2-7; 7 bases are shared with TRBD2. CDR1 and CDR2 from the germline V gene are MNHEY and SVGEGT. The CDR3 is made up of 19 amino acids. With V trimmed by 6 bases and J by 1 base, 21 bases remained unmatched.

This clonotype was detected a few times. This chain connects TRBV7-9 to TRBJ2-2, with unresolved D. V was cut by 5 bases and J by 4 bases, with 14 bases left in between. CDR3 length equals 15 residues. From germline, CDR1 is SEHNR and CDR2 FQNEAQ (reference sequence). CDR3 residues: CASSPKKLGTGELFF. The CDR3 DNA sequence: TGTGCCAGCAGCCCTAAGAAGCTAGGCACCGGGGAGCTGTTTTTT. The whole variable domain, remainder taken from reference TRBV7-9 and TRBJ2-2, is DTGVSQNPRHKITKRGQNVTFRCDPISEHNRLYWYRQTLGQGPEFLTYFQNEAQLEKSRLLSDRFSAERPKGSFSTLEIQRTEQGDSAMYLCASSPKKLGTGELFFGEGSRLTVL.

This clonotype was detected a few times. CDR3 sequence reads: CASSGQIELFF. DNA of the CDR3: TGTGCCAGCAGCGGACAGATCGAACTGTTTTTT. V gene TRBV12-3 or TRBV12-4 combines with J gene TRBJ1-4; D may be TRBD1 (6 bases). The ends were cut back, 6 bases at V and 12 bases at J, with 11 bases in the middle. The CDR3 totals 11 residues.

This clonotype was seen many times. V usage is TRBV20-1 and J usage is TRBJ2-1; D may be TRBD1 or TRBD2 (6 bases each). CDR3 size: 14 residues. Germline V gene data show CDR1 as DFQATT and CDR2 as SNEGSKA (reference sequence). The germline V and J ends were trimmed by 3 bases and 6 bases, with 15 bases remaining between them. The CDR3 nucleotides are TGCAGTGCTAGCGGGGGCCGCGCTACCAATGAGCAGTTCTTC. Translation gives CSASGGRATNEQFF.

The chain links TRBV3-1 to TRBJ1-1, with TRBD1 as a possible D gene (6 bases). This CDR3 contains 14 residues. Between the trimmed V and J ends, which lost 4 bases and 4 bases, there was a span of 13 bases. Germline CDR1 LGHDT, CDR2 YNNKEL (reference sequence). This CDR3 is CASSPPQGTTEAFF. In DNA, the CDR3 is TGTGCCAGCAGCCCCCCACAGGGTACCACTGAAGCTTTCTTT. Together with reference TRBV3-1 and TRBJ1-1, the CDR3 gives the full variable domain: DTAVSQTPKYLVTQMGNDKSIKCEQNLGHDTMYWYKQDSKKFLKIMFSYNNKELIINETVPNRFSPKSPDKAHLNLHINSLELGDSAVYFCASSPPQGTTEAFFGQGTRLTVV.

As concerns this clonotype: The germline gene is not matched at one end of the junction; a read error may be the cause. This chain links TRBV6-2 or TRBV6-3 with TRBJ1-1, with 11 bases fitting TRBD1. The CDR3 is 20 residues long. From germline, CDR1 is MNHEY and CDR2 SVGEGT. The DNA for the CDR3 is TGTGCCAGCACCCCTTTGCGGGACAGGGGGGCCGTGGGGAGGAACACTGGAGCTTTCTTT. It specifies CASTPLRDRGAVGRNTGAFF.

The chain carries TRBV12-3 or TRBV12-4 and TRBJ2-1, with D unresolved. Trimming shortened V by 3 bases and J by 4 bases, and 10 bases separated the two germline ends. The CDR3 covers 14 residues. CDR3 in amino acids: CASSFSSLYNEQFF. Written as DNA, the CDR3 is TGTGCCAGCAGTTTTAGTAGCCTTTACAATGAGCAGTTCTTC.

This sequence joins TRBV24-1 and TRBJ2-1; 8 bases are a match to TRBD1. Germline CDR1 KGHDR, CDR2 SFDVKD. J gave up 0 bases and V 5 bases, and 8 bases lay outside the gene matches. CDR3 length: 17 amino acids. CDR3 amino acids: CATSAEPGTGSYNEQFF. For the CDR3, the DNA is TGTGCCACCAGTGCCGAACCCGGGACAGGCTCCTACAATGAGCAGTTCTTC.

In its sample, this clonotype was seen many times. The V call is TRBV2, the J call TRBJ2-1; D is uncertain. Germline V lookup: CDR1 SNHLY, CDR2 FYNNEI. CDR3 length: 12 amino acids. The V end lost 6 bases, the J end lost 8 bases, and 11 bases lay between the germline ends. The CDR3 protein is CASSVERYEQFF. CDR3 in DNA: TGTGCCAGCAGCGTCGAAAGGTATGAGCAGTTCTTC.

This chain links TRBV19 with TRBJ1-1, with D possibly TRBD1 on 6 matching bases. This CDR3 has 13 amino acids. Germline lookup yields CDR1 LNHDA and CDR2 SQIVND (reference sequence). The V gene lost 7 bases and the J gene lost 4 bases, with 13 bases spanning the gap. CDR3 loop: CASIRPGATEAFF. Here the CDR3 DNA reads TGTGCCAGTATCCGTCCGGGGGCCACTGAAGCTTTCTTT.

The chain carries TRBV20-1 and TRBJ2-3; D ambiguous. The CDR3 runs to 12 residues. Germline CDR1 is DFQATT and CDR2 is SNEGSKA (reference sequence). Trimming left V 6 bases short and J 5 bases short, with 12 bases between. CDR3 region: CSAAARGDTQYF. The DNA for the CDR3 is TGCAGTGCCGCGGCGCGAGGAGATACGCAGTATTTT.

The V call is TRBV20-1, the J call TRBJ1-4, with D possibly TRBD1 on 6 matching bases. The V end lost 6 bases, the J end lost 0 bases, and 11 bases lay between the germline ends. Looked up from germline, CDR1 is DFQATT and CDR2 is SNEGSKA (reference sequence). This CDR3 is 14 amino acids long. CDR3 in amino acids: CSARTDTTNEKLFF. CDR3 nucleotides: TGCAGTGCCCGGACAGATACAACTAATGAAAAACTGTTTTTT.

This clonotype was counted at least ten times. The J gene is TRBJ2-4, the V gene TRBV4-1; TRBD1 matches 8 bases. The length of the CDR3 is 14 residues. Germline V gene data show CDR1 as MGHRA and CDR2 as YSYEKL. Trimming cost V 2 bases and J 7 bases; bases outside gene matches: 4. CDR3: CASSQPRTGNIQYF. The DNA of the CDR3 is TGCGCCAGCAGCCAACCCCGGACAGGGAACATTCAGTACTTC.

This clonotype was found a few times. The genes are TRBV12-3 or TRBV12-4 and TRBJ2-5, with 7 bases identical to TRBD2. This CDR3 region has 15 residues. V gave up 3 bases and J gave up 1 base; unmatched junction bases: 5. Written as DNA, the CDR3 is TGTGCCAGCAGTTTCGGGCGCGGGGGCCAAGAGACCCAGTACTTC. The encoded protein is CASSFGRGGQETQYF.

This clonotype was seen repeatedly, ten times or more. The chain combines TRBV7-2 with TRBJ2-5; no clear D. The CDR3 totals 14 residues. CDR1 is SGHTA, CDR2 FQGNSA, per germline. The V end lost 6 bases, the J end lost 5 bases, and 16 bases lay between the germline ends. The CDR3 spells CASSQMAILETQYF. Written as DNA, the CDR3 is TGTGCCAGCAGTCAAATGGCCATTCTCGAGACCCAGTACTTC.

This clonotype showed up just a few times. This sequence joins TRBV11-2 and TRBJ2-1, with D tentatively TRBD2 (6 bases). V shed 4 bases and J shed 0 bases, with 25 bases lying between them. Germline V gene lookup returns CDR1 SGHAT and CDR2 FQNNGV. The CDR3 consists of 20 residues. The CDR3 region has the DNA TGTGCCAGCAGCTCACTTATGGACTATTCGGAGACGAGCTCCTACAATGAGCAGTTCTTC. As protein: CASSSLMDYSETSSYNEQFF.

The gene calls are TRBV29-1 and TRBJ2-7, with 8 positions matching TRBD1. The CDR3 sequence is 15 residues long. V dropped 7 bases and J dropped 1; count of bases not matched to a gene: 12. CDR1 and CDR2 (germline): SQVTM, ANQGSEA. CDR3 in amino acids: CSAGGPGQGSYEQYF. In DNA form, the CDR3 reads TGCAGCGCTGGGGGCCCCGGACAGGGATCCTACGAGCAGTACTTC.

This clonotype was observed many times. The genes are TRBV29-1 and TRBJ2-1; possible D gene TRBD2, 7 bases. Germline V gene data show CDR1 as SQVTM and CDR2 as ANQGSEA. The CDR3 contains 13 residues. With 5 bases removed from V and 7 bases from J, the gap between germline ends came to 15 bases. CDR3: CSVWGGHGNEQFF. Here the CDR3 DNA reads TGCAGCGTTTGGGGGGGCCACGGGAATGAGCAGTTCTTC.

This chain links TRBV7-9 with TRBJ1-2; no firm D call. The V end was cut by 1 base, the J end by 5 bases, with 5 bases between. Germline-derived CDR1 and CDR2 are SEHNR and FQNEAQ (reference sequence). This CDR3 has 12 residues. This CDR3 reads CASSLVLYGYTF. The CDR3 nucleotides are TGTGCCAGCAGCTTAGTCTTGTATGGCTACACCTTC.

This clonotype occurred a few times. This chain connects TRBV20-1 to TRBJ1-3, with D unresolved. This CDR3 is built from 14 residues. V lost 3 bases, J lost 0 bases, and 9 bases lay in between. Looked up from germline, CDR1 is DFQATT and CDR2 is SNEGSKA (reference sequence). The CDR3, as DNA: TGCAGTGCTAGGTCCGGCCCCTCTGGAAACACCATATATTTT. Translating gives CSARSGPSGNTIYF.

The sample holds many counts of this clonotype. J is TRBJ2-1 and V is TRBV7-2; 11 nucleotides agree with TRBD2. CDR3 length: 15 residues. The J segment lost 6 bases and the V segment lost 4 bases, leaving 5 bases of the junction unmatched. Germline-derived CDR1 and CDR2 are SGHTA and FQGNSA. The chain's CDR3 is CASSYSGGALNEQFF. Written as DNA, the CDR3 is TGTGCCAGCAGCTATAGCGGGGGGGCCCTCAATGAGCAGTTCTTC.

This chain links TRBV5-1 with TRBJ1-1; D might be TRBD1 (5 bases). V was trimmed by 0 bases and J by 1 base, leaving 19 bases between them. The CDR3 contains 18 residues. The germline V gene has CDR1 SGHRS and CDR2 YFSETQ. CDR3 coding DNA: TGCGCCAGCAGCTTGGTTGGGGGGGAAATAGGGCCGAACACTGAAGCTTTCTTT. Encoded protein: CASSLVGGEIGPNTEAFF.

This clonotype was seen only a few times. The V gene is TRBV7-2, the J gene TRBJ1-2, with D perhaps matching TRBD1 (6 bases). Per the germline V gene, CDR1 is SGHTA and CDR2 is FQGNSA. Trimming pared 6 bases from V and 7 bases from J, leaving 12 bases between. The CDR3 sequence is 12 residues long. The CDR3 DNA sequence: TGTGCCAGCAGTTCCGACAGGCCTGGCTACACCTTC. Translated, it gives CASSSDRPGYTF.

This clonotype was counted ten times or more. V gene TRBV29-1 combines with J gene TRBJ2-1; TRBD1 aligns across 9 bases. Germline V gene data show CDR1 as SQVTM and CDR2 as ANQGSEA. J was trimmed by 5 bases and V by 4 bases; bases with no gene match: 3. This CDR3 comprises 13 residues. This CDR3 is CSVGTGGHNEQFF. Here the CDR3 DNA reads TGCAGCGTTGGAACAGGGGGCCACAATGAGCAGTTCTTC.

This clonotype appeared a few times. The genes are TRBV19 and TRBJ2-3, with a tentative D call TRBD2 (7 bases). The germline V gene encodes CDR1 LNHDA and CDR2 SQIVND (reference sequence). With 5 bases removed from V and 1 base from J, the gap between germline ends came to 13 bases. This CDR3 spans 15 amino acids. The CDR3 sequence: CASSRGGRGTDTQYF. CDR3 nucleotides: TGTGCCAGTAGTCGCGGGGGCAGGGGCACAGATACGCAGTATTTT.

This clonotype was recorded many times. This chain joins TRBV12-3 or TRBV12-4 and TRBJ2-7; D is tentatively TRBD1 or TRBD2 (5 bases each). V was shortened by 5 bases and J by 6 bases, with 14 bases between the two germline ends. The CDR3 length is 13 residues. CDR3 coding DNA: TGTGCCAGCAGTCCACGGACCGGGGCCGAGCAGTACGTC. It codes for CASSPRTGAEQYV.

This clonotype showed up just a few times. The V call is TRBV7-2, the J call TRBJ2-5, with D perhaps matching TRBD1 or TRBD2 (5 bases each). Germline CDR1 is SGHTA and CDR2 is FQGNSA. The ends were cut back, 2 bases at V and 5 bases at J, with 12 bases in the middle. The CDR3 has 14 residues. CDR3 nucleotides: TGTGCCAGCAGCTTACGACTGAGGGGTGAGACCCAGTACTTC. Translating it yields CASSLRLRGETQYF. Full variable domain (remainder filled in from reference TRBV7-2 and TRBJ2-5): GAGVSQSPSNKVTEKGKDVELRCDPISGHTALYWYRQSLGQGLEFLIYFQGNSAPDKSGLPSDRFSAERTGGSVSTLTIQRTQQEDSAVYLCASSLRLRGETQYFGPGTRLLVL.